The T cell receptor beta chain described here comes from a study of blood T cells in healthy people across ages. The people who gave samples were healthy Caucasians from Russia, aged roughly 6 to 100. Germline-derived CDR1 and CDR2 are MNHEY and SVGAGI. CDR3 size: 12 residues. A second PCR of 7 to 11 cycles used a sample-barcoded 5' primer and a J-beta primer mix. Template switching added a 12-random-nucleotide identifier to every cDNA molecule. MiXCR was run by TCRdb on the 5' RACE reads, yielding one entry per CDR3 protein. The sample lists about 670,000 distinct CDR3 sequences, over 40% occurring once. Study-wide results and caveats: Per-million-T-cell TCR beta diversity fell roughly linearly with age. Fewer expanded clones and more diversity marked long-lived versus aged donors.

About this clonotype: Its antigen remains unknown. At one of its ends the junction is not consistent with the germline gene, which may arise from a read error.

V gene TRBV6-5 combines with J gene TRBJ1-2; possible D gene TRBD1, 5 bases. What was sequenced was blood. The receptor's source is a woman at least 80 years old in good health. The CDR3, as DNA: TGTGTCAGCAGGGAGACAGACTATGGCTACACCTTC. Its translation: CVSRETDYGYTF.